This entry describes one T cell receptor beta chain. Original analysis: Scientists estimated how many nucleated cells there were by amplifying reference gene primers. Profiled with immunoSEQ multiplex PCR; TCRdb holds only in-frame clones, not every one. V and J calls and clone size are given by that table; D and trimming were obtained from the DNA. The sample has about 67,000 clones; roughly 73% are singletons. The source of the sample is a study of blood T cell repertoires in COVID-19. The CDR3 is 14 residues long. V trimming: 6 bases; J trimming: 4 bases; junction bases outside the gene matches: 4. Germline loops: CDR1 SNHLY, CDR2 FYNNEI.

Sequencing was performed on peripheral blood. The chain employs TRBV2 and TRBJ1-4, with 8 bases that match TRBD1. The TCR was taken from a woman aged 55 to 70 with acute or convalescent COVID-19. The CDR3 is CASRDRALNEKLFF. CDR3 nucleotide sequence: TGTGCCAGCAGGGACAGGGCCCTTAATGAAAAACTGTTTTTT.